This T cell receptor (beta chain) is drawn from a study of beta chain features in type 1 diabetes. Every isolated RNA sample was fully reverse transcribed, so sequencing captured expressed TCRB transcripts. The method was immunoSEQ multiplex PCR; TCRdb's version includes in-frame clones alone and lacks a portion of them. The sample has about 650,000 clones; around 11% are singletons. General observations from the study: HLA influence on TCRB rearrangement stayed unresolved here. Type 1 diabetes patients showed a moderate but significant shortening of TCRB CDR3s in all four CD4+ subsets.

The germline CDR1 and CDR2 sequences are KGHSH and LQKENI. Losses at the gene ends were 3 bases for V and 5 bases for J; bases not matched to a gene: 8. The CDR3 has 15 residues. Comments on this clone: Its specificity is unknown.

The V gene is TRBV18, the J gene TRBJ2-5; 8 bases are a match to TRBD1. Source material: naive CD4+ T cells from blood. The sequence was obtained from a man aged 25 to 40 with type 1 diabetes. DNA for the CDR3: TGTGCCAGCTCACCCTCAGGGGGCGAACGGGAGACCCAGTACTTC. Its protein product is CASSPSGGERETQYF. The full variable domain, with the rest looked up from reference TRBV18 and TRBJ2-5, is NAGVMQNPRHLVRRRGQEARLRCSPMKGHSHVYWYRQLPEEGLKFMVYLQKENIIDESGMPKERFSAEFPKEGPSILRIQQVVRGDSAAYFCASSPSGGERETQYFGPGTRLLVL.